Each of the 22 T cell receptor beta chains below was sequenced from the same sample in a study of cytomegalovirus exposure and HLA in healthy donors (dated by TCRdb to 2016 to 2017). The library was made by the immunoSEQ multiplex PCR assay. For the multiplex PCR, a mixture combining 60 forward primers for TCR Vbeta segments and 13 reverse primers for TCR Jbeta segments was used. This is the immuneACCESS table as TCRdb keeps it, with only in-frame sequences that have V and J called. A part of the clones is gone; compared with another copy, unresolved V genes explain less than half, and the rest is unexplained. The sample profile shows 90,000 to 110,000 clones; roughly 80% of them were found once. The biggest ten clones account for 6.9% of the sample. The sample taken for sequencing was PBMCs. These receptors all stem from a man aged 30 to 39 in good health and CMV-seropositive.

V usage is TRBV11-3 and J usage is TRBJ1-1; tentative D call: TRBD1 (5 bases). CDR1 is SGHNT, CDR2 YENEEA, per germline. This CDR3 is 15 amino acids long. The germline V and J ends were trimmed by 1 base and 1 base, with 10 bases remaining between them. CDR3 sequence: CASSLGEQENTEAFF. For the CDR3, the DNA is TGTGCCAGCAGCTTAGGGGAACAGGAGAACACTGAAGCTTTCTTT.

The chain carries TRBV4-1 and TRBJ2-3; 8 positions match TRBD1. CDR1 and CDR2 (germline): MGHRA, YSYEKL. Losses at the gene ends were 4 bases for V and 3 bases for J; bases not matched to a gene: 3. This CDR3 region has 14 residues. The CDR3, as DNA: TGCGCCAGCAGCCGCCGACAGGGGACAGATACGCAGTATTTT. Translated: CASSRRQGTDTQYF.

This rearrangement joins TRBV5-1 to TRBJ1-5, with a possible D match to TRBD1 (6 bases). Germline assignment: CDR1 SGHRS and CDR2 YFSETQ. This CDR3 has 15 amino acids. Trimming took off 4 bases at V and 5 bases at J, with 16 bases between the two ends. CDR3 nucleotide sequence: TGCGCCAGCAGCCCGACCGCCAGGGGCGATCAGCCCCAGCATTTT. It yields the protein CASSPTARGDQPQHF.

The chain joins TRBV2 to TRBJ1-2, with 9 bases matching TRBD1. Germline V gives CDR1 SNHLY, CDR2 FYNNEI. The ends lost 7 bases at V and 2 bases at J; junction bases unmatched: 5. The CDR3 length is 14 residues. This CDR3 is CASTTDRGNYGYTF. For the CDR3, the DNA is TGTGCCAGCACCACGGACAGGGGAAACTATGGCTACACCTTC.

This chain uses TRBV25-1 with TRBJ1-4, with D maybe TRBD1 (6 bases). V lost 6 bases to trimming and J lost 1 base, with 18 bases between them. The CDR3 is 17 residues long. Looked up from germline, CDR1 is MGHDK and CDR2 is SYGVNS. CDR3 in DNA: TGTGCCAGCAGGAGCCTCCAGGGGCAGGGAACTAATGAAAAACTGTTTTTT. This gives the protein CASRSLQGQGTNEKLFF.

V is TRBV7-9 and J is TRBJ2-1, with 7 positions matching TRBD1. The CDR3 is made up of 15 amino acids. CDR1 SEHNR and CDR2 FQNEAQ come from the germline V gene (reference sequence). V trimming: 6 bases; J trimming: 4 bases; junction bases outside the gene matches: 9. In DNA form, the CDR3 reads TGTGCCAGCAGTCCAGACAGGGTTCCTTACAATGAGCAGTTCTTC. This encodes CASSPDRVPYNEQFF.

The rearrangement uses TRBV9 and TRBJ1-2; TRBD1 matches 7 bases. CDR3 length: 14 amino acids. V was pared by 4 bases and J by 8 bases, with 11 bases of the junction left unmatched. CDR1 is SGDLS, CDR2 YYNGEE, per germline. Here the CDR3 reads CASSPEITGVGYTF. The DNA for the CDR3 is TGTGCCAGCAGCCCAGAGATAACAGGGGTCGGCTACACCTTC.

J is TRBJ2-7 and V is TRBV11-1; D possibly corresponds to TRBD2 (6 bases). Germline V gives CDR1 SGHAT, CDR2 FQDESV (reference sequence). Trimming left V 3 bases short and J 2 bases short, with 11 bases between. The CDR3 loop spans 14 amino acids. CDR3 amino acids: CASSLEGPTYEQYF. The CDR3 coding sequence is TGTGCCAGCAGCTTGGAGGGACCGACCTACGAGCAGTACTTC.

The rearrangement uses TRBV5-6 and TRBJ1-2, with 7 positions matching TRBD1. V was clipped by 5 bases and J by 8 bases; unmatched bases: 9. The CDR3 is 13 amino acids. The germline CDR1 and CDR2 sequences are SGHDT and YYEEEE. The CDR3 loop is CASRPGGEQGYTF. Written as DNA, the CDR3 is TGTGCCAGCAGGCCAGGGGGTGAACAAGGCTACACCTTC.

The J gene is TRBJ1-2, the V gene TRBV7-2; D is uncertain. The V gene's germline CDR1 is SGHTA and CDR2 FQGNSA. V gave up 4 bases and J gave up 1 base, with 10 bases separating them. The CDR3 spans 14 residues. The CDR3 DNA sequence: TGTGCCAGCAGCTCGAGGATGTTTAACTATGGCTACACCTTC. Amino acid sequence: CASSSRMFNYGYTF. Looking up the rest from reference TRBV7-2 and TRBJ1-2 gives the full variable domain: GAGVSQSPSNKVTEKGKDVELRCDPISGHTALYWYRQSLGQGLEFLIYFQGNSAPDKSGLPSDRFSAERTGGSVSTLTIQRTQQEDSAVYLCASSSRMFNYGYTFGSGTRLTVV.

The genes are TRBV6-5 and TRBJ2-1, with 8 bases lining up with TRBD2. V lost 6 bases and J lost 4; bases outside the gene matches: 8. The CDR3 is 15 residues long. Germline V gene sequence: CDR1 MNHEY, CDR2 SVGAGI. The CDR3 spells CASSRGGQLYNEQFF. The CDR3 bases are TGTGCCAGCAGCCGGGGGGGCCAGTTGTACAATGAGCAGTTCTTC.

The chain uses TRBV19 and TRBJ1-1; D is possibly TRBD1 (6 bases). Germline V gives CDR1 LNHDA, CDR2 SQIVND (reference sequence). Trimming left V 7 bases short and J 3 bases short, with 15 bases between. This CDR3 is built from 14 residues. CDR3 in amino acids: CASTKQGSYTEAFF. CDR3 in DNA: TGTGCCAGTACCAAACAGGGCTCGTACACTGAAGCTTTCTTT.

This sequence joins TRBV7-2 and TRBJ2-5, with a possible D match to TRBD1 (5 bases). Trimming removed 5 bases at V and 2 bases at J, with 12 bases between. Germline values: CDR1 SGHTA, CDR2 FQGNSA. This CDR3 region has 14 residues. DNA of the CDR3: TGTGCCAGCAGCCCTCGACAGAGACAAGAGACCCAGTACTTC. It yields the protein CASSPRQRQETQYF.

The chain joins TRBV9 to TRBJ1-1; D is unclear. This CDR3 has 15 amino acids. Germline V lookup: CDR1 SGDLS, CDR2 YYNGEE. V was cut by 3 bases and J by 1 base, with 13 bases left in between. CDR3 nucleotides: TGTGCCAGCAGCGCCCCCGGGGTGGGGAACACTGAAGCTTTCTTT. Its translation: CASSAPGVGNTEAFF.

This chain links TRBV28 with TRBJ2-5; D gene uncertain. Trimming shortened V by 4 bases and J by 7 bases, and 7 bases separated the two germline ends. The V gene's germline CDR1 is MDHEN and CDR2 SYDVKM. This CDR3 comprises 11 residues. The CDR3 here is CASSSEWTQYF. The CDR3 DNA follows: TGTGCCAGCAGTTCCGAGTGGACCCAGTACTTC.

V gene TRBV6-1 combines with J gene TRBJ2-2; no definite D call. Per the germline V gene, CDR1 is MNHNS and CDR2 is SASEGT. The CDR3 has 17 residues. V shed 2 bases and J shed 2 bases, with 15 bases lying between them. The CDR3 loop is CASSEIVFRGNTGELFF. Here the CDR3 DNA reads TGTGCCAGCAGTGAAATAGTCTTCCGAGGAAACACCGGGGAGCTGTTTTTT.

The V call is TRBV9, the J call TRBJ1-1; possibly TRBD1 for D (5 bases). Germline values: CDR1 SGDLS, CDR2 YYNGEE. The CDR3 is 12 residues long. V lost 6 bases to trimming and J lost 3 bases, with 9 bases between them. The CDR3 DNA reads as TGTGCCAGCACGGGGGAAGACACTGAAGCTTTCTTT. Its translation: CASTGEDTEAFF.

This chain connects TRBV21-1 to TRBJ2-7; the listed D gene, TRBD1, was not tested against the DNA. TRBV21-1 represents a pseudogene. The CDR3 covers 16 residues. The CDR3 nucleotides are TGTGCCAGCAGCAAAGTGGGCCAGTTTACCCACTACGAGCAGTACTTC. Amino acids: CASSKVGQFTHYEQYF.

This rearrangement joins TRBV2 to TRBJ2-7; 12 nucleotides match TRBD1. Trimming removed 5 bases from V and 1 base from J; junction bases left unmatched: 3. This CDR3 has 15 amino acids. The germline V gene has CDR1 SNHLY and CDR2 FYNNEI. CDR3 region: CASSPGQGASYEQYF. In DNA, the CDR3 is TGTGCCAGCAGTCCGGGACAGGGGGCTTCCTACGAGCAGTACTTC.

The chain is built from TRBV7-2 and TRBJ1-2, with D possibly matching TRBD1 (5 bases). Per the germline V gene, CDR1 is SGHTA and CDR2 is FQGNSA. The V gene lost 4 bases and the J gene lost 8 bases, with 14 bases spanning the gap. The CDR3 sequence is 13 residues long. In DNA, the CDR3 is TGTGCCAGCAGCTCCTTTTCCGGGGGGGGCTACACCTTC. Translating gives CASSSFSGGGYTF.

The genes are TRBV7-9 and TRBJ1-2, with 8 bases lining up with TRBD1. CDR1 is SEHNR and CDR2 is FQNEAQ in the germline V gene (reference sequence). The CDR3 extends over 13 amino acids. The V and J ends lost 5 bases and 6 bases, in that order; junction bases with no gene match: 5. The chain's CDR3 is CASSLPGGDGYTF. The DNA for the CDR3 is TGTGCCAGCAGCCTTCCAGGGGGCGATGGCTACACCTTC.

CDR3 sequence: CACYGGISGNTIYF. In DNA, the CDR3 is TGTGCCTGTTATGGGGGCATCTCTGGAAACACCATATATTTT. The rearrangement joins TRBV30 to TRBJ1-3; possible D gene TRBD1, 6 bases. The CDR3 runs to 14 residues. V dropped 6 bases and J dropped 0 bases, with 12 bases sitting between them. Germline loops: CDR1 GTSNPN, CDR2 SVGIG (reference sequence).